Following are 24 T cell receptor beta chains from one sample sequenced in a study of blood T cell repertoires in COVID-19. Profiled with immunoSEQ multiplex PCR; TCRdb holds only in-frame clones, not every one. The sample lists 200,000 to 250,000 clones, 90% seen once, with over 13% in the top ten. Sequenced material: PBMCs or T cells enriched from blood (not recorded which). All receptors come from a man aged 25 to 45 who had been exposed to COVID-19.

This clone was seen just once. The V gene is TRBV6-5, the J gene TRBJ1-1, with D possibly being TRBD1 (5 bases). The germline gives CDR1 MNHEY, CDR2 SVGAGI. Trimming shortened V by 0 bases and J by 1 base, and 12 bases separated the two germline ends. CDR3 size: 16 residues. CDR3 loop: CASSYSGGIPNTEAFF. The CDR3 region has the DNA TGTGCCAGCAGTTACTCGGGGGGGATTCCGAACACTGAAGCTTTCTTT.

This clone was seen once. The chain recombines TRBV6-1 with TRBJ1-5; 10 bases agree with TRBD1. Germline trimming cut 2 bases from V and 7 bases from J; bases unmatched to any gene: 8. This CDR3 spans 16 amino acids. Germline CDR1 reads MNHNS; CDR2 reads SASEGT. DNA of the CDR3: TGTGCCAGCAGTGAATGGGGACAGGGGTTTGGGCAGCCCCAGCATTTT. Its protein is CASSEWGQGFGQPQHF.

This chain connects TRBV3-1 (or the pseudogene TRBV3-2) to TRBJ2-3; 14 bases align to TRBD2. Germline trimming cut 4 bases from V and 2 bases from J; bases unmatched to any gene: 5. In germline, CDR1 is LGHDT, CDR2 YNNKEL (reference sequence). The CDR3 contains 17 residues. In DNA, the CDR3 is TGTGCCAGCAGCCCGGGACTAGCGGGGGTCAACACAGATACGCAGTATTTT. Amino acids: CASSPGLAGVNTDTQYF.

This clone has only a few counts. This chain connects TRBV9 to TRBJ1-1; 7 bases fit TRBD1. CDR1 is SGDLS and CDR2 is YYNGEE in the germline V gene. Trimming cost V 4 bases and J 1 base; bases outside gene matches: 10. This CDR3 spans 16 amino acids. The chain's CDR3 is CASSSGRGWENTEAFF. The CDR3 bases are TGTGCCAGCAGCTCCGGCAGGGGGTGGGAGAACACTGAAGCTTTCTTT. The variable domain in full, completed from reference TRBV9 and TRBJ1-1, reads DSGVTQTPKHLITATGQRVTLRCSPRSGDLSVYWYQQSLDQGLQFLIQYYNGEERAKGNILERFSAQQFPDLHSELNLSSLELGDSALYFCASSSGRGWENTEAFFGQGTRLTVV.

The gene calls are TRBV6-5 and TRBJ2-3, with 7 positions matching TRBD2. Per germline, CDR1 MNHEY and CDR2 SVGAGI. V was clipped by 7 bases and J by 1 base; unmatched bases: 8. This CDR3 is built from 15 residues. The CDR3, as DNA: TGTGCCAGCATAATAGGACTAGGTGGCACAGATACGCAGTATTTT. It encodes CASIIGLGGTDTQYF.

The chain joins TRBV7-9 to TRBJ1-3; the match to TRBD1 covers 9 bases. The CDR3 has 16 amino acids. J gave up 0 bases and V 6 bases, and 6 bases lay outside the gene matches. Per the germline V gene, CDR1 is SEHNR and CDR2 is FQNEAQ (reference sequence). The CDR3 coding sequence is TGTGCCAGCAGTCCGGGACAGGGAAACTCTGGAAACACCATATATTTT. Residues: CASSPGQGNSGNTIYF. Together with reference TRBV7-9 and TRBJ1-3, the CDR3 gives the full variable domain: DTGVSQNPRHKITKRGQNVTFRCDPISEHNRLYWYRQTLGQGPEFLTYFQNEAQLEKSRLLSDRFSAERPKGSFSTLEIQRTEQGDSAMYLCASSPGQGNSGNTIYFGEGSWLTVV.

The J gene is TRBJ1-2, the V gene TRBV10-2; D unclear. This CDR3 has 12 residues. Trimming stripped 3 bases from V and 8 bases from J, with 10 bases between. Germline-derived CDR1 and CDR2 are WSHSY and SAAADI. CDR3 sequence (DNA): TGCGCCAGCAGTGACCTTGCGGGGGGCTACACCTTC. It codes for CASSDLAGGYTF.

This chain links TRBV15 with TRBJ2-1; D unclear. The germline CDR1 and CDR2 sequences are LNHNV and YYDKDF (reference sequence). The CDR3 sequence is 15 residues long. Trimming left V 0 bases short and J 0 bases short, with 6 bases between. The CDR3 DNA follows: TGTGCCACCAGCAGAGATTGGAGCTCCTACAATGAGCAGTTCTTC. It encodes CATSRDWSSYNEQFF.

This chain connects TRBV11-1 to TRBJ1-3; D gene ambiguous. With 2 bases removed from V and 0 bases from J, the gap between germline ends came to 8 bases. The CDR3 covers 15 residues. Germline CDR1 is SGHAT and CDR2 is FQDESV (reference sequence). CDR3 DNA sequence: TGTGCCAGCAGCTTAAGCCCGAGCTCTGGAAACACCATATATTTT. It specifies CASSLSPSSGNTIYF.

This chain links TRBV25-1 with TRBJ1-1; no clear D gene. Germline CDR1 MGHDK, CDR2 SYGVNS. The CDR3 covers 11 residues. The CDR3 reads CASEAPPEAFF. In DNA form, the CDR3 reads TGTGCTTCGGAGGCTCCACCTGAAGCTTTCTTT.

This clone appeared once. The V gene is TRBV15, the J gene TRBJ1-2, with TRBD1 matching 7 bases. The CDR3 covers 15 residues. Germline V gene data show CDR1 as LNHNV and CDR2 as YYDKDF (reference sequence). Unmatched junction bases numbered 10, after V lost 5 bases and J lost 4 bases. Here the CDR3 reads CATSRGGDSRYGYTF. The CDR3 DNA is TGTGCCACCAGCCGCGGCGGGGACAGTCGCTATGGCTACACCTTC. Drawing the rest from reference TRBV15 and TRBJ1-2, the complete variable domain is DAMVIQNPRYQVTQFGKPVTLSCSQTLNHNVMYWYQQKSSQAPKLLFHYYDKDFNNEADTPDNFQSRRPNTSFCFLDIRSPGLGDTAMYLCATSRGGDSRYGYTFGSGTRLTVV.

CDR3 sequence: CASSPWGLAGAAETGELFF. CDR3 sequence (DNA): TGTGCCAGCTCACCCTGGGGACTAGCGGGGGCCGCCGAAACCGGGGAGCTGTTTTTT. V is TRBV18 and J is TRBJ2-2, with 14 nucleotides matching TRBD2. Trimming removed 3 bases from V and 5 bases from J; junction bases left unmatched: 11. CDR3 length: 19 amino acids. Germline CDR1 reads KGHSH; CDR2 reads LQKENI.

The rearrangement links TRBV6-2 or TRBV6-3 to TRBJ2-7, with TRBD2 matching over 7 bases. CDR3 length: 17 amino acids. Germline V CDR1 and CDR2: MNHEY, SVGEGT. Trimming cost V 2 bases and J 6 bases; bases outside gene matches: 16. The CDR3 DNA reads as TGTGCCAGCAGTTACCCCCTCGAGAGGACTAGTCGAGGCGAGCAGTACTTC. Translated, it gives CASSYPLERTSRGEQYF.

This rearrangement joins TRBV11-2 to TRBJ2-7; weak D call: TRBD1 (5 bases). This CDR3 contains 12 residues. Germline lookup yields CDR1 SGHAT and CDR2 FQNNGV. V lost 8 bases, J lost 3 bases, and 11 bases lay in between. The CDR3 loop is CASGGQGYEQYF. The CDR3, as DNA: TGTGCCAGCGGTGGGCAGGGCTACGAGCAGTACTTC.

The rearrangement joins TRBV7-7 to TRBJ2-7; D is possibly TRBD2 (6 bases). The CDR3 extends over 13 amino acids. The germline CDR1 and CDR2 sequences are SSHAT and FNYEAQ (reference sequence). Deletions cut 1 base from V and 5 bases from J, with 9 bases between. The CDR3 loop reads CASSLGPGDEQYF. CDR3 nucleotides: TGTGCCAGCAGCTTAGGCCCGGGGGACGAGCAGTACTTC.

V is TRBV30 and J is TRBJ2-7, with 7 bases matching TRBD1. The CDR3 covers 12 residues. CDR1 and CDR2 from the germline V gene are GTSNPN and SVGIG (reference sequence). The junction had 4 bases not matched to a gene; V was cut back by 8 bases and J by 0 bases. CDR3 residues: CALDRSSYEQYF. The CDR3 nucleotides are TGTGCCCTGGACAGGAGCTCCTACGAGCAGTACTTC. The variable domain in full, completed from reference TRBV30 and TRBJ2-7, reads SQTIHQWPATLVQPVGSPLSLECTVEGTSNPNLYWYRQAAGRGLQLLFYSVGIGQISSEVPQNLSASRPQDRQFILSSKKLLLSDSGFYLCALDRSSYEQYFGPGTRLTVT.

J is TRBJ2-6 and V is TRBV6-1; the D gene is possibly TRBD1 (6 bases). The CDR3 covers 14 residues. V was trimmed by 3 bases and J by 4 bases, leaving 7 bases between them. In germline, CDR1 is MNHNS, CDR2 SASEGT. The CDR3 loop reads CASSDQGGANVLTF. The CDR3 bases are TGTGCCAGCAGTGATCAGGGGGGGGCCAACGTCCTGACTTTC.

This sequence joins TRBV11-2 and TRBJ1-2, with no clear D. The CDR3 sequence is 16 residues long. The V gene lost 5 bases and the J gene lost 4 bases, with 20 bases spanning the gap. Germline values: CDR1 SGHAT, CDR2 FQNNGV. The CDR3 here is CASSPRDARRIYGYTF. The CDR3, as DNA: TGTGCCAGCAGCCCCCGAGACGCAAGGAGGATCTATGGCTACACCTTC.

The chain joins TRBV6-5 to TRBJ2-3, with D perhaps matching TRBD2 (5 bases). Germline V CDR1 and CDR2: MNHEY, SVGAGI. The CDR3 is 16 amino acids. Trimming took 4 bases from V and 1 from J, leaving 15 bases between them. CDR3 residues: CASSSFGVGGTDTQYF. CDR3 bases: TGTGCCAGCAGTTCATTCGGGGTCGGGGGCACAGATACGCAGTATTTT.

This CDR3 reads CASGTGEQYF. CDR3 sequence (DNA): TGTGCTAGTGGGACAGGGGAGCAGTACTTC. This chain joins TRBV12-5 and TRBJ2-7, with 7 bases identical to TRBD1. The CDR3 has 10 residues. Germline values: CDR1 LGHNT, CDR2 FRNRAP. V trimming: 6 bases; J trimming: 7 bases; junction bases outside the gene matches: 0.

The rearrangement links TRBV4-1 to TRBJ2-5; 8 bases agree with TRBD2. V was pared by 1 base and J by 6 bases, with 13 bases of the junction left unmatched. CDR1 is MGHRA, CDR2 YSYEKL, per germline. CDR3 length equals 17 residues. The CDR3 coding sequence is TGCGCCAGCAGCCAAGCTCTCACTAGCGGCGAGGGGAAGACCCAGTACTTC. Its translation: CASSQALTSGEGKTQYF.

The chain links TRBV5-5 to TRBJ2-3, with 13 bases that match TRBD2. Germline V gene data show CDR1 as SGHKS and CDR2 as YYEKEE (reference sequence). The CDR3 totals 16 residues. The V and J ends lost 4 bases and 5 bases, in that order; junction bases with no gene match: 7. The DNA of the CDR3 is TGTGCCAGCAGCGAACGGACTAGCGGGGGCCTAGATACGCAGTATTTT. Its translation: CASSERTSGGLDTQYF. Complete variable domain (other parts from reference TRBV5-5 and TRBJ2-3): DAGVTQSPTHLIKTRGQQVTLRCSPISGHKSVSWYQQVLGQGPQFIFQYYEKEERGRGNFPDRFSARQFPNYSSELNVNALLLGDSALYLCASSERTSGGLDTQYFGPGTRLTVL.

V usage is TRBV5-4 and J usage is TRBJ2-2; D remains ambiguous. CDR3 length: 13 amino acids. Trimming removed 7 bases at V and 5 bases at J, with 12 bases between. Germline CDR1 is SGHNT and CDR2 is YYREEE (reference sequence). In nucleotides, the CDR3 is TGTGCCAGCTTAGAGCGTCCTACCGGGGAGCTGTTTTTT. Its protein product is CASLERPTGELFF.

The V and J genes are TRBV4-1 and TRBJ1-2, with D unresolved. V was pared by 3 bases and J by 8 bases, with 10 bases between. Germline V lookup: CDR1 MGHRA, CDR2 YSYEKL. The CDR3 is 12 residues long. The CDR3 coding sequence is TGCGCCAGCAGCCAGGGCTGGTTGGGCTACACCTTC. It codes for CASSQGWLGYTF.